This T cell receptor beta chain was profiled in a study of cytomegalovirus exposure and HLA in healthy donors. Of note for this clone: Its antigen is not identified.

Germline V lookup: CDR1 MNHEY, CDR2 SMNVEV (reference sequence). Unmatched junction bases numbered 3, after V lost 0 bases and J lost 0 bases. This CDR3 region has 16 residues. This PCR relied on a set of 60 Vbeta primers and 13 Jbeta primers. Sequencing was performed with immunoSEQ multiplex PCR; in TCRdb, only in-frame clones are kept and a portion is missing. The sample includes some 130,000 clones, around 77% of them seen just once. Study results and caveats: The authors later linked a missense DCLRE1C variant to TCR beta V- and J-gene trimming. Common viral pathogens (according to a later analysis) appeared linked to several of the most significant clusters. TCR beta chains numbering about 160 were designated cytomegalovirus-associated. Fewer than 20,000 TCR beta sequences were associated with HLA alleles at 0.05 false discovery rate in a later analysis.

The sample comprised PBMCs. This rearrangement joins TRBV27 to TRBJ2-7, with TRBD1 matching 9 bases. The TCR sequence derives from a man aged 50-59 years in good health and CMV-seronegative. CDR3 in amino acids: CASSLSGDRVSYEQYF. The CDR3 DNA reads as TGTGCCAGCAGTTTATCTGGGGACAGGGTCTCCTACGAGCAGTACTTC.